This T cell receptor (beta chain) is drawn from a study of cytomegalovirus exposure and HLA in healthy donors. Both 60 Vbeta primers and 13 Jbeta primers went into the PCR. The assay was immunoSEQ multiplex PCR, and TCRdb's table has in-frame clones only and misses some. This sample has some 200,000 clones, with around four fifths found just once. Comment on this clone: Its target is unknown.

Germline assignment: CDR1 SQVTM and CDR2 ANQGSEA. V was clipped by 4 bases and J by 2 bases, with 12 bases between them. This CDR3 contains 14 residues. Study-level points and caveats: Most TCRs appeared rarely, but some public TCRs recurred in many donors.

This sequence was found in a middle-aged woman in good health and CMV-seronegative. J is TRBJ1-5 and V is TRBV29-1; tentative D call: TRBD1 (5 bases). The sample was PBMCs. This CDR3 reads CSVVTGGGNQPQHF. The CDR3 coding sequence is TGCAGCGTTGTAACGGGAGGGGGCAATCAGCCCCAGCATTTT.